The entry below gives a single TCR beta chain sequence along with its context. Its specificity is unknown. The sample originates from a study of cytomegalovirus exposure and HLA in healthy donors. Overall study context: About 179 million T cells yielded some 120 million unique TCR beta sequences in earlier analysis. Early release data held roughly 90 million unique TCRs from HLA-typed donors. Study-wide results and limits: In an earlier analysis, about 87% or about 30%: the productive usage of most TCR beta V segments.

Germline V CDR1 and CDR2: MNHEY, SMNVEV (reference sequence). V was shortened by 2 bases and J by 5 bases, with 18 bases between the two germline ends. The CDR3 consists of 16 residues. These donors, healthy bone marrow donors, were studied. The PCR had 60 Vbeta and 13 Jbeta primers. This table comes from immunoSEQ multiplex PCR, and its TCRdb copy is limited to in-frame clones, with some not included. The table records around 150,000 clones, roughly 83% of them present only once. The origin of this receptor is a human donor in good health. The chain carries TRBV27 and TRBJ2-5; possible D gene TRBD2, 6 bases. Material: PBMCs. Written as DNA, the CDR3 is TGTGCCAGCAGTTTAGGGGGGAATCTCCCTCGGGAGACCCAGTACTTC. It translates to CASSLGGNLPRETQYF.